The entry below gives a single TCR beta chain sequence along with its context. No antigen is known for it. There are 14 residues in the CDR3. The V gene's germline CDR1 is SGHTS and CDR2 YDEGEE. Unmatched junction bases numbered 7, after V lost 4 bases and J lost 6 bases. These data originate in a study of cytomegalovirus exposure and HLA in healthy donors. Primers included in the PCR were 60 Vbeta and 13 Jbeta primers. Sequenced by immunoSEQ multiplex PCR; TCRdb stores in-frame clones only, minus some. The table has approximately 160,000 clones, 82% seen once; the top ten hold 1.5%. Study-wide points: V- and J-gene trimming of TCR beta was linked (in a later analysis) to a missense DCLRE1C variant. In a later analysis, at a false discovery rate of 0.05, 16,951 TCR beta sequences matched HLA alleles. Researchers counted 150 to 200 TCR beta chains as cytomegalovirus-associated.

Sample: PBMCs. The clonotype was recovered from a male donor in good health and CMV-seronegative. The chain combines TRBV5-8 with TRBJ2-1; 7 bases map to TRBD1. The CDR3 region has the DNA TGTGCCAGCAGCAGGGGGCGCGGCAGCAATGAGCAGTTCTTC. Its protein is CASSRGRGSNEQFF. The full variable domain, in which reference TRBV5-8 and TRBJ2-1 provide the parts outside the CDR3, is EAGVTQSPTHLIKTRGQQATLRCSPISGHTSVYWYQQALGLGLQFLLWYDEGEERNRGNFPPRFSGRQFPNYSSELNVNALELEDSALYLCASSRGRGSNEQFFGPGTRLTVL.